These T cell receptor beta chains were read from a single sample in a study of blood T cell repertoires in COVID-19. TCRdb keeps only in-frame clones here, not all; method: immunoSEQ multiplex PCR. The sample holds approximately 24,000 clones, around 90% seen once. Sequenced: peripheral blood. The receptors stem from a man aged 65 to 79 with COVID-19, enrolled during active disease. CDR3s include the opening cysteine and the closing phenylalanine or tryptophan. Fields, in order: J gene, D gene, V gene, clone size, CDR3 protein. The D gene is left open where the match is weak. Clone size is given for some rows only: seen once, a few or many times, or a class if the clone is expanded.

>TRBJ2-3|TRBD2|TRBV3-1/TRBV3-2|NA
CASSQGGTSGRYDTQYF
>TRBJ2-7|NA|TRBV20-1|NA
CSASTPGEQYF
>TRBJ2-3|TRBD1|TRBV13|NA
CASSGGQADTQYF
>TRBJ2-7|TRBD2|TRBV30|few
CAWSPKTSGTYEQYF
>TRBJ2-5|NA|TRBV19|few
CASSIQGSQETQYF
>TRBJ1-2|NA|TRBV30|NA
CAWTGNYGYTF
>TRBJ2-1|NA|TRBV7-2|NA
CASSLVSIAGYNEQFF
>TRBJ1-1|TRBD1|TRBV24-1|NA
CATQERQGKNTEAFF
>TRBJ2-4|TRBD2|TRBV3-1/TRBV3-2|NA
CASSQERASGINIQYF
>TRBJ1-2|TRBD1|TRBV20-1|NA
CSAIQGDGYTF
>TRBJ1-5|NA|TRBV18|NA
CASSRDPADQPQHF
>TRBJ2-3|TRBD2|TRBV27|NA
CASSSWGLARFQGGTDTQYF
>TRBJ2-5|NA|TRBV3-1/TRBV3-2|NA
CASSHAGETQYF
>TRBJ1-2|NA|TRBV19|once
CASSPAGSPSGYGYTF
>TRBJ2-7|NA|TRBV5-1|NA
CASICPSSALGEYEQYF
>TRBJ2-4|NA|TRBV2|NA
CASSAERSKNIQYF
>TRBJ2-7|TRBD1|TRBV18|NA
CASSPRQGAYEQYF
>TRBJ2-1|TRBD2|TRBV5-1|NA
CASSASGTSDSSYNEQFF
>TRBJ2-6|NA|TRBV5-1|NA
CASSLQSSGANVLTF
>TRBJ1-6|NA|TRBV4-1|once
CASSPPRTDNSPLHF
>TRBJ2-3|TRBD2|TRBV27|NA
CASSFAIAGDTQYF
>TRBJ2-7|NA|TRBV11-2|NA
CASSLGVLYEQYF
>TRBJ2-3|TRBD1|TRBV2|once
CASRDRNTDTQYF
>TRBJ1-5|NA|TRBV7-9|NA
CASSLLGQPQHF
>TRBJ2-2|NA|TRBV7-2|NA
CASSSEGAGNTGELFF
>TRBJ1-2|NA|TRBV20-1|NA
CSAASGDGYTF
>TRBJ2-3|TRBD1|TRBV2|NA
CASRTGQGAGTDTQYF
>TRBJ2-7|NA|TRBV18|NA
CASSRQRLTYEQYF
>TRBJ1-6|TRBD1|TRBV27|once
CASSITGGGSPLHF
>TRBJ2-1|TRBD2|TRBV11-2|NA
CASSLTAGAYNEQFF
>TRBJ1-2|TRBD1|TRBV7-9|NA
CASSPDNQGVYGYTF
>TRBJ1-1|NA|TRBV4-1|few
CASSPHRTVTEAFF
>TRBJ1-3|TRBD1|TRBV30|NA
CAWSVHQGQGLRPGNTIYF
>TRBJ2-1|TRBD2|TRBV29-1|NA
CSFSGNTYNEQFF
>TRBJ2-5|TRBD2|TRBV11-2|NA
CASSLVLAGVGTQYF
>TRBJ2-2|NA|TRBV27|NA
CASRNGVDTGELFF
>TRBJ1-5|NA|TRBV20-1|NA
CSASPGNSNQPQHF
>TRBJ2-3|NA|TRBV5-1|NA
CASSSKLGGQALNTQYF
>TRBJ1-2|NA|TRBV7-9|NA
CASSLEVSANYGYTF
>TRBJ1-5|TRBD1|TRBV6-2/TRBV6-3|NA
CASSSSGGWVQPQHF
>TRBJ2-1|TRBD1|TRBV5-1|NA
CASSLERGPYSSQFF
>TRBJ1-5|NA|TRBV6-2/TRBV6-3|NA
CASSYEGYSNQPQHF
>TRBJ2-5|NA|TRBV20-1|NA
CSATAETQYF
>TRBJ2-1|NA|TRBV4-1|NA
CASSQDERLYNEQFF
>TRBJ2-7|TRBD1|TRBV5-1|NA
CASSWDSRLSYEQYF
>TRBJ1-3|NA|TRBV2|NA
CASSRGLPSGNTIYF
>TRBJ1-1|NA|TRBV29-1|once
CSVVSGMNTEAFF
>TRBJ2-1|TRBD2|TRBV5-4|once
CASRDRLAGYNEQFF
>TRBJ2-5|TRBD2|TRBV6-2/TRBV6-3|NA
CASSRAGVIETQYF
>TRBJ2-7|TRBD1|TRBV5-1|NA
CASSAQTGAPYEQYF
>TRBJ1-2|NA|TRBV7-9|NA
CASSLDTRHQLGGYTF
>TRBJ2-3|NA|TRBV5-1|NA
CASSLAEWGQSTDTQYF
>TRBJ2-4|TRBD1|TRBV6-5|NA
CASSFRTTGSGNIQYF
>TRBJ1-2|NA|TRBV19|once
CASSSPGGIGYTF